The clone carrying this T cell receptor beta chain was recorded at least ten times. Its antigen remains unidentified. Included hyperthyroidism patients were aged 18 to 65 and newly diagnosed (under 2 months' duration). This CDR3 comprises 13 residues. V dropped 10 bases and J dropped 3; count of bases not matched to a gene: 7. CDR1 and CDR2 from the germline V gene are LNHDA and SQIVND (reference sequence). RNA transcripts yielded amplified TCR beta CDR3 regions. First-round RT-PCR relied on HTBI primers, and a second-round multiplex PCR came next. In TCRdb, the multiplex PCR reads were re-called with MiXCR into one record per CDR3 protein. The table lists 1 million to 1.3 million distinct CDR3 sequences, about two fifths of them singletons, with over 8.5% in the top ten. The data were taken from a study of Graves' ophthalmopathy and Graves' hyperthyroidism. Study information: In this cohort's terms, stable hyperthyroidism meant no ophthalmopathy by 18 months of follow-up.

Notes on the study in general: Also, most clonotypes expanded in the thyroid above 0.001 frequency appeared in blood.

The sequence came from an adult man with Graves' hyperthyroidism. This chain joins TRBV19 and TRBJ1-2, with TRBD1 matching 8 bases. The material sequenced was peripheral blood or thyroid tissue (not recorded which). The CDR3 protein is CATETGDDYGYTF. The CDR3 nucleotides are TGTGCCACGGAGACAGGGGATGACTATGGCTACACCTTC.